This T cell receptor beta chain came from a study of beta chain features in type 1 diabetes. About the study: There was similarity between patients and healthy donors in age, gender and cell yields.

On this clone itself: The antigen is unknown.

It was one heparinised blood draw, averaging about 120 mL, that each donor gave. The isolated RNA, all of it, was reverse transcribed, so expressed TCRB transcripts were what got sequenced. The table came from immunoSEQ multiplex PCR; TCRdb's copy has only in-frame clones and leaves some out. The table has hundreds of thousands of clones, less than 20% seen once. General study findings and limits: Shorter TCRB CDR3s, moderately but significantly so, marked every one of the four CD4+ subsets in Type 1 diabetes patients.

This CDR3 region has 13 residues. V lost 4 bases to trimming and J lost 5 bases, with 8 bases between them. Germline V CDR1 and CDR2: SGHDN, FVKESK. The gene calls are TRBV14 and TRBJ2-2; D remains ambiguous. Sequenced sample: naive CD4+ T cells from blood. The sequence came from a man between 18 and 35 years old in good health. The CDR3 nucleotides are TGTGCCAGCAGCCCCTGGGGAACCGGGGAGCTGTTTTTT. Its protein product is CASSPWGTGELFF.